This T cell receptor beta chain came from a study of cytomegalovirus exposure and HLA in healthy donors. Regarding the study as a whole: For cytomegalovirus status, the classifier reportedly gave diagnoses with high specificity and sensitivity. Most TCR sequences were uncommon, yet certain public TCRs appeared in many donors. Some TCR beta chains (more than 150 of them) were listed as cytomegalovirus-associated.

Concerning this clone: Its target is not known.

Germline loops: CDR1 GTSNPN, CDR2 SVGIG (reference sequence). V was clipped by 2 bases and J by 2 bases, with 9 bases between them. The CDR3 has 13 residues. The PCR contained 60 Vbeta and 13 Jbeta primers. TCRdb's table, derived via immunoSEQ multiplex PCR, lists solely in-frame clones and lacks some. The sample gives more than 200,000 clones, about 83% of which show up once; approximately 1.5% is in the top ten. Sequenced input: PBMCs. The chain is built from TRBV30 and TRBJ2-5, with D tentatively TRBD2 (6 bases). The receptor was isolated from a girl aged 5 to 17 in good health and CMV-seronegative. CDR3 sequence: CAWSPGLQETQYF. CDR3 DNA: TGTGCCTGGAGTCCGGGACTTCAAGAGACCCAGTACTTC.